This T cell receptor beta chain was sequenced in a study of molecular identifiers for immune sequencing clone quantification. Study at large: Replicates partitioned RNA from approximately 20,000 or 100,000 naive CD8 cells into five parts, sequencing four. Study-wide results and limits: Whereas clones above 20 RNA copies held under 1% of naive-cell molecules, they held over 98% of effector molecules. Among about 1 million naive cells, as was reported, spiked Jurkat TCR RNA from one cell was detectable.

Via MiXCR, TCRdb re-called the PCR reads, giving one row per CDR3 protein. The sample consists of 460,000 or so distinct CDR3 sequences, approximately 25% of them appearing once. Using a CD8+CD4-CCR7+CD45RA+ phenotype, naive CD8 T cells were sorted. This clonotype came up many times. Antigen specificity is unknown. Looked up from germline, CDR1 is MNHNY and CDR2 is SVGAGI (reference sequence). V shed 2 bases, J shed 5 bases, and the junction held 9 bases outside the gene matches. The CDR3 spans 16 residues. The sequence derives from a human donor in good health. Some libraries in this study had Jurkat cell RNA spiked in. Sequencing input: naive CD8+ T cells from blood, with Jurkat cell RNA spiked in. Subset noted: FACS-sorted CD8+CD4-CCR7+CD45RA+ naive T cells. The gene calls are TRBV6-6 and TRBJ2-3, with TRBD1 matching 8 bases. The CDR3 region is CASSYHPGQARDTQYF. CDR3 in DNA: TGTGCCAGCAGTTACCACCCGGGACAGGCGAGAGATACGCAGTATTTT.